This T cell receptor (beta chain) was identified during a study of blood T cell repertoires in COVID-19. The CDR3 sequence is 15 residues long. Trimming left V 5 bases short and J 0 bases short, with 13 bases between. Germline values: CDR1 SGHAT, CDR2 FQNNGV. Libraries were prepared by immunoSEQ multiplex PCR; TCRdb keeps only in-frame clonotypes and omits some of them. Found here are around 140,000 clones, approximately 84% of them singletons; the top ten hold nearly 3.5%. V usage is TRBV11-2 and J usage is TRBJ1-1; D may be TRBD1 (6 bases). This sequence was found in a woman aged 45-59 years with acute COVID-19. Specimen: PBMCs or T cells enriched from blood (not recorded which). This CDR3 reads CASSQRQVMNTEAFF. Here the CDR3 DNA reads TGTGCCAGCAGCCAAAGACAGGTAATGAACACTGAAGCTTTCTTT.